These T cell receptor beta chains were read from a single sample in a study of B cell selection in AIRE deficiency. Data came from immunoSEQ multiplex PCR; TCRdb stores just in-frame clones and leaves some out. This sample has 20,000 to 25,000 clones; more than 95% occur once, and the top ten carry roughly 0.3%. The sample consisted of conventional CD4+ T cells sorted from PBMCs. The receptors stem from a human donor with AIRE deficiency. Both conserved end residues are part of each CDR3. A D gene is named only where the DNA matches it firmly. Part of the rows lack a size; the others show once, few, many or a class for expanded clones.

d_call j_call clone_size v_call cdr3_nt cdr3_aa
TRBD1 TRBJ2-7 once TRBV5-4 TGTGCCAGCAGCCGGGACAGACCAAAATACGAGCAGTACTTC CASSRDRPKYEQYF
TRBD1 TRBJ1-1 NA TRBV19 TGTGCCAGTAGTATGCGCTCAGGGGGGAACACTGAAGCTTTCTTT CASSMRSGGNTEAFF
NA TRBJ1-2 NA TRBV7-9 TGTGCCAGCAGCCCCGGACCGAACTATGGCTACACCTTC CASSPGPNYGYTF
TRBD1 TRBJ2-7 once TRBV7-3 TGTGCCAGCAGCTTGGGACAGGACTACGAGCAGTACTTC CASSLGQDYEQYF
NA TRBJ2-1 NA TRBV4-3 TGCGCCAGCAGCCAAGATCGAGGGGGGGCAGTAGGCAATGAGCAGTTCTTC CASSQDRGGAVGNEQFF
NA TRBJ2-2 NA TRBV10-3 TGTGCCATCAGTGAAGGGAGAGGGAACACCGGGGAGCTGTTTTTT CAISEGRGNTGELFF
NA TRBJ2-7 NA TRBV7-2 TGTGCCAGCAGCTTAACCCCCCTCGGGCGGGGTGCCTCCTACGAGCAGTACTTC CASSLTPLGRGASYEQYF
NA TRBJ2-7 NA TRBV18 TGTGCCAGCTCACCTCGCCTGACGGACGAGCAGTACTTC CASSPRLTDEQYF
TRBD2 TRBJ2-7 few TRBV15 TGTGCCACCAGCAATGGAGCGGGAGGGCATTACGAGCAGTACTTC CATSNGAGGHYEQYF
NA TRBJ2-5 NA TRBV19 TGTGCCAGTAGTATAAGCGCTCTGCTAAGGACCCAGTACTTC CASSISALLRTQYF
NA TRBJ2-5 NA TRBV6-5 TGTGCCAGCAGTTACTCTTCAGTGGGATGGCAGACCCAGTACTTC CASSYSSVGWQTQYF
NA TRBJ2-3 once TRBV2 TGTGCCAGCAGTGGGACCCTAAGTAGGGATACGCAGTATTTT CASSGTLSRDTQYF
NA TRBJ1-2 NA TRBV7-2 TGTGCCAGCAGCTTAGCCAGGGCGCACTATGGCTACACCTTC CASSLARAHYGYTF
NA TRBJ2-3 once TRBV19 TGTGCCAGTAGCGAGAACACAGATACGCAGTATTTT CASSENTDTQYF
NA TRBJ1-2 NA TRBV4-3 TGCGCCAGCAGCCAAGAAAGGGATTATGGCTACACCTTC CASSQERDYGYTF
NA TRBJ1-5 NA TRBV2 TGTGCCAGCTCTACGTACGCCAATCAGCCCCAGCATTTT CASSTYANQPQHF
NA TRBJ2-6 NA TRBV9 TGTGCCAGCAGCGTCCCTGGGGCCAACGTCCTGACTTTC CASSVPGANVLTF
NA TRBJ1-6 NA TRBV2 TGTGCCAGCACCTTCGGGACCCTAGGGAATTCACCCCTCCACTTT CASTFGTLGNSPLHF
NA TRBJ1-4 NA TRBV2 TGTGCCAGCAGTTTATCACCTGCAACTAATGAAAAACTGTTTTTT CASSLSPATNEKLFF
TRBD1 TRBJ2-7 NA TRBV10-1 TGCGCCAGCAGTGAAGGTAGGGGGCTATACGAGCAGTACTTC CASSEGRGLYEQYF
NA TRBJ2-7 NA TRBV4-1 TGCGCCAGCAGCCGCCTTCGACAAGCACAACCCTACGAGCAGTACTTC CASSRLRQAQPYEQYF
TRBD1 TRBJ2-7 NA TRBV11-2 TGTGCCAGCAGCTCGGACAGGGGGCCTTACGAGCAGTACTTC CASSSDRGPYEQYF
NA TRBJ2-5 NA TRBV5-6 TGTGCCAGCAGCTTGTGGGGTGAGACCCAGTACTTC CASSLWGETQYF
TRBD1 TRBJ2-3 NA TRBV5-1 TGCGCCAGCAGCTTTGGGACAGGGGCTTTTAGCACAGATACGCAGTATTTT CASSFGTGAFSTDTQYF
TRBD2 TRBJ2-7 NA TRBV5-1 TGCGCCAGCAGCTTGTTGTCTAGCGGGGTTTACGAGCAGTACTTC CASSLLSSGVYEQYF
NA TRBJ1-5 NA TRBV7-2 TGTGCCAGCAGCTTAGGGCTCAGTTCGAGCCCCCAGCATTTT CASSLGLSSSPQHF
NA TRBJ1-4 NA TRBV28 TGTGCCAGCAGTTTAAGGGTCTATGAAAAACTGTTTTTT CASSLRVYEKLFF
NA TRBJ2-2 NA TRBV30 TGTGCCTGGAGTTGGCGGGGAGGCACCGGGGAGCTGTTTTTT CAWSWRGGTGELFF
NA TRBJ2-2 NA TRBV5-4 TGTGCCAGCAGCACCGCTTCGGGGGGCCTGTTTTTT CASSTASGGLFF
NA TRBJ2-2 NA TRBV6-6 TGTGCCAGTACCCGGGACGGGGCGACCGGGGAGCTGTTTTTT CASTRDGATGELFF
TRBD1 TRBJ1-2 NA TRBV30 TGTGCCTGGAGCGAGGGACAGGGGGCGGGTGGCTACACCTTC CAWSEGQGAGGYTF
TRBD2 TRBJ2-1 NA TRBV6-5 TGTGCCAGCAGTCGAGCGGGAGGGCCTGACAATGAGCAGTTCTTC CASSRAGGPDNEQFF
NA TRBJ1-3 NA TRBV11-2 TGTGCCAGCAGCTTACGCTCCTCTGGAAACACCATATATTTT CASSLRSSGNTIYF
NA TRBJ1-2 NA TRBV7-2 TGTGCCAGCAGCTTGTCACAGAACTATGGCTACACCTTC CASSLSQNYGYTF
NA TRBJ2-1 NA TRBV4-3 TGCGCCAGCAGCCAAGATTCTGACAGAAAGCAGTTCTTC CASSQDSDRKQFF
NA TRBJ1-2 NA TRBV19 TGTGCCAGTAGTAGGGGGATTCTCTATGGCTACACCTTC CASSRGILYGYTF
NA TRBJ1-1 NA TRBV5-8 TGTGCCAGCAGCTCGTACATACCGGGACGGTTCATGAACACTGAAGCTTTCTTT CASSSYIPGRFMNTEAFF
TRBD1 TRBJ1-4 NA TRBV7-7 TGTGCTAGCAGCCCAGGGGGCTATGGAAAACTGTTTTTT CASSPGGYGKLFF
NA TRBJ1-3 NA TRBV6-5 TGTGCCAGCACTCCGAGGGGCGGAAGAAACACCATATATTTT CASTPRGGRNTIYF
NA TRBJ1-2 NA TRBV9 TGTGCCAGCAGCGTAGCGAATAACTATGGCTACACCTTC CASSVANNYGYTF
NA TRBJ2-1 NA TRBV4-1 TGCGCCAGCAGCCAGCCCACTGGGGGTCGGAATGAGCAGTTCTTC CASSQPTGGRNEQFF
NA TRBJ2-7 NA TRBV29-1 TGCAGCCCGGAGGACGGAGCCTACGAGCAGTACTTC CSPEDGAYEQYF
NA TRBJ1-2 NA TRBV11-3 TGTGCCAGCAGCCCTGGGGGGGGTACAGAACCCTTCGTCTATGGCTACACCTTC CASSPGGGTEPFVYGYTF
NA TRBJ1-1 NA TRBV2 TGTGCCAGCAGTGGGCTGGGAAACACTGAAGCTTTCTTT CASSGLGNTEAFF
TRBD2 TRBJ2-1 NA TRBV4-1 TGCGCCAGCAGCCAAGCTCGGTACGGGGGGGCCGGTGAGCAGTTCTTC CASSQARYGGAGEQFF
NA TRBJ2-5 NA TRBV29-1 TGCAGCGTATTAAAGGAGACCCAGTACTTC CSVLKETQYF
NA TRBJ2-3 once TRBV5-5 TGTGCCAGCAGCTTGTCGGAGTATACGCAGTATTTT CASSLSEYTQYF
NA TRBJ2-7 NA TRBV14 TGTGCCAGCAGCCCCTGGGGTTTTCGGGCCCAGGGTTCCCCCGGGAAAAGGGGTTCCTACGAGCAGTACTTC CASSPWGFRAQGSPGKRGSYEQYF
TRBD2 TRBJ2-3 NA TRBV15 TGTGCCACCAGCAGAGCCCAGGGACTAGCGGGAGCTGGAGATACGCAGTATTTT CATSRAQGLAGAGDTQYF
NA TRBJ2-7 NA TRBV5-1 TGCGCCAGCAGCTTGGGTTGGCAGGGATCGAACGAGCAGTACTTC CASSLGWQGSNEQYF
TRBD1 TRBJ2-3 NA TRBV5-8 TGTGCCAGCAGCTACGGACAGGGGGCTAGGGATACGCAGTATTTT CASSYGQGARDTQYF
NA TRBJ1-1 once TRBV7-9 TGTGCCAGCAGCGTGTCCACGGGTAACACTGAAGCTTTCTTT CASSVSTGNTEAFF
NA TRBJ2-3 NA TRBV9 TGTGCCAGCAGCCCACCCACAGATACGCAGTATTTT CASSPPTDTQYF
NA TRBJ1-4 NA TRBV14 TGTGCCAGCAGCCAAGATGGGTTGAAGGGGGAAAAACTGTTTTTT CASSQDGLKGEKLFF
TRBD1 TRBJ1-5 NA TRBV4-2 TGTGCCAGCAGCCCACAGGGGGCAGATCAGCCCCAGCATTTT CASSPQGADQPQHF
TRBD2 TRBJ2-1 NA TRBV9 TGTGCCAGCAGCGTAGCAGCGGGGGCGTGGAATGAGCAGTTCTTC CASSVAAGAWNEQFF
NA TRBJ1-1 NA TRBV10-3 TGTGCCATTGTAAAACAGGGGAACACTGAAGCTTTCTTT CAIVKQGNTEAFF
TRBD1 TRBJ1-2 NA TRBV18 TGTGCCAGCTCACCATTGGGACAGGCAGGGTATGGCTACACCTTC CASSPLGQAGYGYTF